This TCR beta chain derives from a study of control samples from healthy donors and cancer patients (dated by TCRdb to 2020 to 2022). The library was built by means of the immunoSEQ multiplex PCR assay. Not all clones reach the TCRdb copy of this immuneACCESS table, which keeps in-frame sequences only. Checked studies attribute under half of the gap to unresolved V genes and leave the rest unexplained. Across this sample there are roughly 200,000 clones, with approximately 90% seen only once. The ten most abundant clones make up 1.5% to 2% of the sample. With regard to this clone: Its antigen is currently not known. Base quality data are lacking; no much larger clone is found one base away.

Taken from cysteine to phenylalanine, the CDR3 has 14 residues. Solely the CDR3 DNA is kept, with 42 bases framed from the first base. CDR1 and CDR2, looked up from the germline V gene, are SNHLY and FYNNEI. V and J are truncated by 8 bases and 5 bases respectively, leaving an intervening sequence of 18 bases. The specimen was blood. The clonotype was recovered from a man between 25 and 39 years old in good health. The chain uses TRBV2 and TRBJ1-2; a tentative D match to TRBD1 spans 6 bases. The nucleotide sequence reads as follows: TGTGCCAGCGTACAAGGGGGAAGATCATATGGCTACACCTTC. Its protein product is CASVQGGRSYGYTF.